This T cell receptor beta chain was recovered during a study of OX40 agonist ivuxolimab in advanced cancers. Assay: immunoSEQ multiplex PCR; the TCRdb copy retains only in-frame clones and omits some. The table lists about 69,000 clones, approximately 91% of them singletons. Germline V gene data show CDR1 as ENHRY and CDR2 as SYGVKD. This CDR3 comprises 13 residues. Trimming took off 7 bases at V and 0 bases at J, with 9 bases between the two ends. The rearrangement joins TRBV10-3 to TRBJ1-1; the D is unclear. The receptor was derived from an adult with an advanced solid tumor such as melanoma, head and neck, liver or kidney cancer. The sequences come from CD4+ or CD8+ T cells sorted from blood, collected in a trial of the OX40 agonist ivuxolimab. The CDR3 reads CAITGNMNTEAFF. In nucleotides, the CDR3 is TGTGCCATCACCGGGAACATGAACACTGAAGCTTTCTTT.